Detailed here is one TCR beta chain. Trimming stripped 0 bases from V and 7 bases from J, with 13 bases between. This CDR3 is 15 amino acids long. CDR1 is SGHTA and CDR2 is FQGNSA in the germline V gene. The data are from a study of radiation and T cells in renal cell carcinoma. Sample time point: blood 4 weeks post-SBRT, at nephrectomy. Treatment described: 15 Gy SBRT to primary tumor, nephrectomy 4 weeks later. Nephrectomy followed 15 Gy stereotactic body radiation by 4 weeks. Radiation-treated patients gave blood at baseline, week 2 and week 4. Measured with immunoSEQ multiplex PCR; TCRdb has only the in-frame clones, and not every one. The data contain just under 150,000 clones, approximately 86% of them singletons.

Sequenced material: blood, taken from a patient whose treatment included radiotherapy and nephrectomy. This clonotype was obtained from a woman aged 45-59 years with renal cell carcinoma. The chain has TRBV7-2 and TRBJ2-1, with D tentatively TRBD2 (6 bases). The CDR3 sequence: CASSLALLALNEQFF. Here the CDR3 DNA reads TGTGCCAGCAGCTTAGCCCTACTAGCCTTGAATGAGCAGTTCTTC. Filled out from reference TRBV7-2 and TRBJ2-1, the complete variable domain reads GAGVSQSPSNKVTEKGKDVELRCDPISGHTALYWYRQSLGQGLEFLIYFQGNSAPDKSGLPSDRFSAERTGGSVSTLTIQRTQQEDSAVYLCASSLALLALNEQFFGPGTRLTVL.